This T cell receptor beta chain was recorded in a study of cytomegalovirus exposure and HLA in healthy donors. Study-wide background: An early data release held some 85 million unique TCRs from HLA-typed donors. Overall study findings and caveats: It was about 180 TCR beta chains that were listed as cytomegalovirus-associated. A later analysis linked a missense DCLRE1C variant to TCR beta V- and J-gene trimming.

On this clone itself: The antigen is unknown.

Amplification used 60 Vbeta primers and 13 Jbeta primers. Generated by immunoSEQ multiplex PCR, the TCRdb table keeps only in-frame clones and is missing some. The sample consists of approximately 74,000 clones, about 64% of them appearing once. Source material: PBMCs. The source is a man aged 25 to 40 in good health and CMV-seropositive.

CDR3 residues: CSVVGAETQYF. The CDR3 DNA reads as TGCAGCGTTGTTGGGGCAGAGACCCAGTACTTC. This chain connects TRBV29-1 to TRBJ2-5, with D possibly TRBD1 on 5 matching bases. Germline loops: CDR1 SQVTM, CDR2 ANQGSEA. Trimming stripped 4 bases from V and 4 bases from J, with 7 bases between. This CDR3 has 11 amino acids.